The next 14 T cell receptor beta chains were all read from a single sample in a study of T cell changes during pregnancy in multiple sclerosis. TCRdb's copy holds only in-frame clones and misses some; the assay was immunoSEQ multiplex PCR. Of tens of thousands of clones listed, less than 95% were seen once; the top ten hold around 2.1%. The input for sequencing was peripheral blood, taken in the first trimester of pregnancy. The receptors were gathered from a female donor in good health, enrolled as a control in a pregnancy study.

V and J are TRBV13 and TRBJ2-2, with 8 bases lining up with TRBD2. The CDR3 is 16 amino acids. From germline, CDR1 is PRHDT and CDR2 FYEKMQ (reference sequence). The V segment lost 0 bases and the J segment 7 bases; nucleotides outside the gene matches: 7. In DNA form, the CDR3 reads TGTGCCAGCAGCTTAGGTCAATCCGGGAGGGGCGGGGAGCTGTTTTTT. It codes for CASSLGQSGRGGELFF.

The gene calls are TRBV4-1 and TRBJ1-5; possible D gene TRBD1, 5 bases. Germline CDR1 reads MGHRA; CDR2 reads YSYEKL. V was trimmed by 1 base and J by 0 bases, leaving 16 bases between them. The CDR3 is 18 residues long. CDR3 sequence: CASSQGTLGGDSNQPQHF. Here the CDR3 DNA reads TGCGCCAGCAGCCAAGGGACCCTCGGGGGTGATAGCAATCAGCCCCAGCATTTT.

The gene calls are TRBV10-3 and TRBJ1-1, with a weak D call TRBD1 (6 bases). Germline loops: CDR1 ENHRY, CDR2 SYGVKD. This CDR3 is built from 14 residues. The ends were cut back, 4 bases at V and 6 bases at J, with 15 bases in the middle. The CDR3 sequence: CAISVDVGAPEAFF. The CDR3 region has the DNA TGTGCCATCAGTGTAGATGTGGGGGCACCTGAAGCTTTCTTT.

The chain has TRBV14 and TRBJ1-2; D possibly corresponds to TRBD1 (5 bases). This CDR3 region has 14 residues. Trimming took 4 bases from V and 3 from J, leaving 12 bases between them. CDR1 is SGHDN, CDR2 FVKESK, per germline. The CDR3 reads CASSLAGGHYGYTF. CDR3 nucleotides: TGTGCCAGCAGCCTAGCGGGGGGACACTATGGCTACACCTTC. Full variable domain (remainder filled in from reference TRBV14 and TRBJ1-2): EAGVTQFPSHSVIEKGQTVTLRCDPISGHDNLYWYRRVMGKEIKFLLHFVKESKQDESGMPNNRFLAERTGGTYSTLKVQPAELEDSGVYFCASSLAGGHYGYTFGSGTRLTVV.

DNA of the CDR3: TGCGCCAGCAGTCAAGGGGGGGCTGGCTACACCTTC. Translation gives CASSQGGAGYTF. V is TRBV23-1 and J is TRBJ1-2, with D perhaps matching TRBD1 (6 bases). TRBV23-1 is an ORF, with its function uncertain. Trimming pared 2 bases from V and 7 bases from J, leaving 8 bases between. The CDR3 contains 12 residues.

J is TRBJ1-1 and V is TRBV6-1; tentatively, D is TRBD1 (5 bases). CDR3 size: 15 residues. Germline V gene sequence: CDR1 MNHNS, CDR2 SASEGT. The V gene lost 2 bases and the J gene lost 5 bases, with 15 bases spanning the gap. CDR3 amino acids: CASSEFHRPGTEAFF. CDR3 coding DNA: TGTGCCAGCAGTGAATTTCACAGACCAGGGACTGAAGCTTTCTTT.

The chain recombines TRBV27 with TRBJ2-3, with D tentatively TRBD2 (6 bases). Germline V gene data show CDR1 as MNHEY and CDR2 as SMNVEV (reference sequence). Deletions cut 6 bases from V and 4 bases from J, with 17 bases between. This CDR3 spans 15 amino acids. CDR3 sequence: CASRGTLGGADTQYF. CDR3 bases: TGTGCCAGCAGAGGGACCCTCGGCGGGGCAGATACGCAGTATTTT.

This chain joins TRBV5-1 and TRBJ2-4, with 9 bases matching TRBD2. The trim removed 5 bases at V and 0 bases at J, leaving 9 bases unmatched. The CDR3 is 17 residues long. Germline V gene lookup returns CDR1 SGHRS and CDR2 YFSETQ. CDR3 nucleotide sequence: TGCGCCAGCAGTGCCCGAGGGACTAGCTCAGCCAAAAACATTCAGTACTTC. Amino acids: CASSARGTSSAKNIQYF.

The J gene is TRBJ2-7, the V gene TRBV4-1; the D gene is possibly TRBD1 (5 bases). Germline V gene data show CDR1 as MGHRA and CDR2 as YSYEKL. CDR3 length equals 14 residues. Trimming pared 5 bases from V and 4 bases from J, leaving 15 bases between. This chain's CDR3 is CASSFRVMEYEQYF. In DNA form, the CDR3 reads TGCGCCAGCAGCTTCAGGGTGATGGAATACGAGCAGTACTTC.

The chain carries TRBV2 and TRBJ2-1; 9 bases agree with TRBD2. V shed 0 bases and J 7 bases; nucleotides not matched to a gene: 10. Germline CDR1 is SNHLY and CDR2 is FYNNEI. The CDR3 spans 17 residues. The CDR3 spells CASSEALLAGVGNEQFF. CDR3 in DNA: TGTGCCAGCAGTGAAGCGCTTTTAGCGGGAGTAGGGAATGAGCAGTTCTTC.

The V and J genes are TRBV19 and TRBJ1-1, with D uncertain. The CDR3 is 14 residues long. V was shortened by 2 bases and J by 4 bases, with 11 bases between the two germline ends. In germline, CDR1 is LNHDA, CDR2 SQIVND (reference sequence). The CDR3, as DNA: TGTGCCAGTAGTATATTACGTAGGAGCACTGAAGCTTTCTTT. This gives the protein CASSILRRSTEAFF.

This chain uses TRBV6-5 with TRBJ1-1; TRBD1 matches 7 bases. The V and J ends lost 2 bases and 5 bases, in that order; junction bases with no gene match: 2. Per the germline V gene, CDR1 is MNHEY and CDR2 is SVGAGI. The CDR3 sequence is 13 residues long. This chain's CDR3 is CASSYQDRTEAFF. The CDR3 DNA is TGTGCCAGCAGTTACCAGGACAGGACTGAAGCTTTCTTT.

The chain is built from TRBV7-6 and TRBJ2-3; 14 bases are a match to TRBD2. CDR3 length: 18 amino acids. With 5 bases clipped from V and 2 bases from J, the junction kept 9 bases outside the gene matches. Germline assignment: CDR1 SGHVS and CDR2 FNYEAQ. CDR3 in amino acids: CASSPTRLAGGPTDTQYF. The CDR3 region has the DNA TGTGCCAGCAGCCCTACCAGACTAGCGGGGGGGCCCACAGATACGCAGTATTTT.

The chain is built from TRBV9 and TRBJ2-2, with D maybe TRBD2 (6 bases). The V gene's germline CDR1 is SGDLS and CDR2 YYNGEE. Deletions cut 2 bases from V and 4 bases from J, with 6 bases between. The CDR3 is 13 residues long. The CDR3 here is CASSVGGTGELFF. Written as DNA, the CDR3 is TGTGCCAGCAGCGTGGGGGGCACCGGGGAGCTGTTTTTT. Drawing the rest from reference TRBV9 and TRBJ2-2, the complete variable domain is DSGVTQTPKHLITATGQRVTLRCSPRSGDLSVYWYQQSLDQGLQFLIQYYNGEERAKGNILERFSAQQFPDLHSELNLSSLELGDSALYFCASSVGGTGELFFGEGSRLTVL.